Here is one TCR beta chain with its context. Original methodology: By means of reference gene primer amplification, nucleated cell counts were estimated. Repertoires were generated with immunoSEQ multiplex PCR, while TCRdb's copy carries only in-frame clones and drops some. D and trimming were read from the DNA, whereas the V and J calls and clone size are those reported in that table. This sample has some 78,000 clones; roughly 89% occur once, and the top ten carry roughly 5.3%. The sample belongs to a study of blood T cell repertoires in COVID-19. Study context: Acute-phase and convalescent COVID-19 samples originated in the United States, Italy and Spain. Nucleic acid was either cDNA or gDNA, and it came from T cells, B-cell-depleted T cells, or PBMCs.

V was pared by 0 bases and J by 0 bases, with 16 bases between. Germline V lookup: CDR1 LGHNA, CDR2 YSLEER. The length of the CDR3 is 18 residues. This clonotype was sampled from an elderly woman with active or convalescent COVID-19. The V and J genes are TRBV4-3 and TRBJ2-3, with D perhaps TRBD2 (5 bases). The sequencing input was peripheral blood. CDR3 protein: CASSQDSEAELSTDTQYF. DNA for the CDR3: TGCGCCAGCAGCCAAGATTCGGAAGCGGAGTTAAGCACAGATACGCAGTATTTT.